The 32 T cell receptor beta chains given below trace back to one sample, sequenced in a study of brain T cells in children with intractable seizures. Sequencing used immunoSEQ multiplex PCR; TCRdb keeps in-frame clones, though not all of them. The data contain tens of thousands of clones, approximately 89% of them singletons. Specimen: peripheral blood, collected at surgery. The receptors were gathered from a girl aged 2-10 years with Rasmussen encephalitis and intractable seizures.

The chain links TRBV29-1 to TRBJ1-2; D not certain. The CDR3 has 15 amino acids. Germline V lookup: CDR1 SQVTM, CDR2 ANQGSEA. V shed 3 bases and J shed 0 bases, with 14 bases lying between them. In DNA form, the CDR3 reads TGCAGCGTTGATGGCCTCTTATTAGCTAACTATGGCTACACCTTC. This translates into CSVDGLLLANYGYTF.

The rearrangement joins TRBV7-3 to TRBJ2-3; D gene unclear. V lost 1 base to trimming and J lost 6 bases, with 20 bases between them. The germline gives CDR1 SGHTA, CDR2 FQGTGA. CDR3 length: 17 residues. For the CDR3, the DNA is TGTGCCAGCAGCTTAAGTCCGGTATCAAATAAAATCGATACGCAGTATTTT. Its translation: CASSLSPVSNKIDTQYF.

This clone was observed a single time. The gene calls are TRBV6-5 and TRBJ1-5, with D possibly matching TRBD1 (6 bases). This CDR3 region has 13 residues. Trimming shortened V by 9 bases and J by 5 bases, and 14 bases separated the two germline ends. Germline V gene sequence: CDR1 MNHEY, CDR2 SVGAGI. The CDR3: CASKRGVDQPQHF. CDR3 DNA sequence: TGTGCCAGTAAAAGGGGGGTCGATCAGCCCCAGCATTTT.

The CDR3 DNA sequence: TGTGTCAGAAGCTTAGCAAGGGCCACAGATACGCAGTATTTT. Protein sequence: CVRSLARATDTQYF. The chain has TRBV7-5 and TRBJ2-3. TRBV7-5 is a pseudogene. This CDR3 region has 14 residues.

The chain joins TRBV11-2 to TRBJ1-4; D is uncertain. Trimming pared 2 bases from V and 7 bases from J, leaving 5 bases between. The CDR3 sequence is 12 residues long. The germline CDR1 and CDR2 sequences are SGHAT and FQNNGV. CDR3 nucleotide sequence: TGTGCCAGCAGCTTAAGGGCTGAAAAACTGTTTTTT. Translation: CASSLRAEKLFF.

The chain employs TRBV6-4 and TRBJ2-1, with unresolved D. Germline lookup yields CDR1 MRHNA and CDR2 SNTAGT. The CDR3 is 14 residues long. Trimming took 6 bases from V and 2 from J, leaving 11 bases between them. Written as DNA, the CDR3 is TGTGCCAGCAGCGAAGACTCGACCTACAATGAGCAGTTCTTC. This codes for CASSEDSTYNEQFF.

The chain uses TRBV5-4 and TRBJ1-2, with 7 bases identical to TRBD1. Germline lookup yields CDR1 SGHNT and CDR2 YYREEE (reference sequence). There are 16 residues in the CDR3. The trim removed 1 base at V and 3 bases at J, leaving 9 bases unmatched. This CDR3 reads CASSLSSSDRDYGYTF. The DNA of the CDR3 is TGTGCCAGCAGCTTGTCCTCTAGTGACAGGGACTATGGCTACACCTTC. The full variable domain, with the rest looked up from reference TRBV5-4 and TRBJ1-2, is ETGVTQSPTHLIKTRGQQVTLRCSSQSGHNTVSWYQQALGQGPQFIFQYYREEENGRGNFPPRFSGLQFPNYSSELNVNALELDDSALYLCASSLSSSDRDYGYTFGSGTRLTVV.

The rearrangement uses TRBV5-4 and TRBJ2-1; 9 nucleotides align to TRBD1. Germline values: CDR1 SGHNT, CDR2 YYREEE (reference sequence). This CDR3 has 15 amino acids. V lost 4 bases and J lost 8; bases outside the gene matches: 10. The CDR3 protein is CASSPDGTGRYEQFF. For the CDR3, the DNA is TGTGCCAGCAGCCCTGACGGGACAGGGAGGTATGAGCAGTTCTTC.

This chain uses TRBV21-1 with TRBJ1-4; the table assigns TRBD1, which was not confirmed against the DNA. TRBV21-1 is classified as a pseudogene. This CDR3 is built from 16 residues. Here the CDR3 reads CASRLRTGPQGEKLFF. CDR3 nucleotides: TGTGCCAGCAGACTTCGGACAGGACCACAGGGCGAAAAACTGTTTTTT.

The CDR3 coding sequence is TGTGCCAGCAGCGGGGACAGGGGGCCCTACGAGCAGTACTTC. Translation gives CASSGDRGPYEQYF. V and J are TRBV5-6 and TRBJ2-7, with 12 bases aligning to TRBD1. CDR1 is SGHDT, CDR2 YYEEEE, per germline. The CDR3 is 14 amino acids. J was trimmed by 2 bases and V by 4 bases; bases with no gene match: 1. The full variable domain, rest sourced from reference TRBV5-6 and TRBJ2-7, is DAGVTQSPTHLIKTRGQQVTLRCSPKSGHDTVSWYQQALGQGPQFIFQYYEEEERQRGNFPDRFSGHQFPNYSSELNVNALLLGDSALYLCASSGDRGPYEQYFGPGTRLTVT.

This clone was seen a single time. This chain uses TRBV5-4 with TRBJ1-2; D is perhaps TRBD1 (6 bases). CDR1 SGHNT and CDR2 YYREEE come from the germline V gene (reference sequence). Trimming took 0 bases from V and 8 from J, leaving 14 bases between them. The CDR3 covers 14 residues. DNA for the CDR3: TGTGCCAGCAGCTTGGTTGGACAGCCCTCGGGCTACACCTTC. Encoded protein: CASSLVGQPSGYTF.

This chain uses TRBV7-7 with TRBJ2-5, with D unclear. From germline, CDR1 is SSHAT and CDR2 FNYEAQ (reference sequence). The CDR3 consists of 12 residues. Here the CDR3 reads CASSLSGETQYF. CDR3 nucleotide sequence: TGTGCTAGCTCCTTAAGTGGGGAGACCCAGTACTTC.

This clone appeared once. V and J are TRBV10-3 and TRBJ1-2, with D hard to call. The CDR3 runs 13 residues. Deletions cut 6 bases from V and 0 bases from J, with 8 bases between. Looked up from germline, CDR1 is ENHRY and CDR2 is SYGVKD. CDR3 coding DNA: TGTGCCATCAGCGGCGTTTCTAACTATGGCTACACCTTC. It is translated as CAISGVSNYGYTF.

This chain links TRBV18 with TRBJ2-7, with 7 nucleotides matching TRBD1. This CDR3 comprises 13 residues. The V gene's germline CDR1 is KGHSH and CDR2 LQKENI. The V gene end was trimmed by 6 bases and the J gene end by 2 bases; junction bases not matched to a gene: 4. The CDR3 sequence is CASSLGTAYEQYF. The CDR3 nucleotides read TGTGCCAGCTCCCTCGGGACAGCCTACGAGCAGTACTTC.

This chain uses TRBV12-5 with TRBJ2-1; D gene ambiguous. This CDR3 contains 11 residues. The germline V gene encodes CDR1 LGHNT and CDR2 FRNRAP. Trimming stripped 6 bases from V and 8 bases from J, with 8 bases between. The CDR3 bases are TGTGCTAGTGGCCTCTTCCATGAGCAGTTCTTC. Its protein is CASGLFHEQFF.

This sequence joins TRBV29-1 and TRBJ1-2; D is possibly TRBD1 (5 bases). Germline CDR1 and CDR2: SQVTM and ANQGSEA. V lost 3 bases and J 5 bases, leaving 10 bases between the germline ends. The CDR3 consists of 12 residues. In DNA, the CDR3 is TGCAGCGTTGACGGGGGGAGGTATGGCTACACCTTC. It yields the protein CSVDGGRYGYTF. Supplemented by reference TRBV29-1 and TRBJ1-2, the full variable domain reads SAVISQKPSRDICQRGTSLTIQCQVDSQVTMMFWYRQQPGQSLTLIATANQGSEATYESGFVIDKFPISRPNLTFSTLTVSNMSPEDSSIYLCSVDGGRYGYTFGSGTRLTVV.

The J gene is TRBJ2-7, the V gene TRBV7-9; D is perhaps TRBD2 (6 bases). With 4 bases removed from V and 0 bases from J, the gap between germline ends came to 19 bases. The CDR3 contains 17 residues. CDR1 and CDR2 (germline): SEHNR, FQNEAQ (reference sequence). The CDR3 region has the DNA TGTGCCAGCAGCTCAAGCCGGGGGACCAGGAGCTCCTACGAGCAGTACTTC. Translation: CASSSSRGTRSSYEQYF.

The V and J genes are TRBV29-1 and TRBJ1-5; D is unresolved. Trimming took 0 bases from V and 7 from J, leaving 13 bases between them. The germline V gene encodes CDR1 SQVTM and CDR2 ANQGSEA. The CDR3 sequence is 14 residues long. The CDR3 reads CSVEDLGAGQPQHF. In nucleotides, the CDR3 is TGCAGCGTTGAAGATCTGGGTGCGGGCCAGCCCCAGCATTTT.

In this sample, this clone turned up once. The rearrangement uses TRBV2 and TRBJ2-1; 8 nucleotides align to TRBD2. Germline V gene data show CDR1 as SNHLY and CDR2 as FYNNEI. The CDR3 loop spans 15 amino acids. Trimming took 5 bases from V and 1 from J; bases not matched to a gene: 4. The CDR3: CASSPIAGSYNEQFF. The CDR3 nucleotides are TGTGCCAGCAGTCCTATAGCGGGGTCCTACAATGAGCAGTTCTTC.

Details on this clone: Other DNA sequences of this sample code for an identical CDR3. The gene calls are TRBV12-3 or TRBV12-4 and TRBJ1-1; maybe TRBD1 (5 bases). The length of the CDR3 is 13 residues. V was shortened by 3 bases and J by 4 bases, with 9 bases between the two germline ends. The CDR3 loop reads CASSFREGTEAFF. The CDR3 region has the DNA TGTGCCAGCAGTTTCAGGGAGGGCACTGAAGCTTTCTTT.

The rearrangement uses TRBV7-9 and TRBJ2-4, with D perhaps TRBD2 (5 bases). Germline CDR1 and CDR2: SEHNR and FQNEAQ (reference sequence). The CDR3 covers 17 residues. V lost 5 bases and J lost 2, with 19 bases in between. The CDR3: CASSRSGIAITKNIQYF. CDR3 nucleotide sequence: TGTGCCAGCAGCCGTTCCGGGATTGCTATTACCAAAAACATTCAGTACTTC.

There are many counts of this clone. Since a much larger clone is just one base distant, this may be a read error. Other DNA sequences within the sample encode an identical CDR3. This chain links TRBV7-9 with TRBJ1-1; possible D gene TRBD1, 6 bases. The CDR3 spans 12 residues. Germline V gene lookup returns CDR1 SEHNR and CDR2 FQNEAQ (reference sequence). V dropped 8 bases and J dropped 3 bases, with 10 bases sitting between them. The CDR3 DNA sequence: TGTGCCAGCCGAGACAGGTACACTGAAGCTTTCTTT. Translating it yields CASRDRYTEAFF. Filled out from reference TRBV7-9 and TRBJ1-1, the complete variable domain reads DTGVSQNPRHKITKRGQNVTFRCDPISEHNRLYWYRQTLGQGPEFLTYFQNEAQLEKSRLLSDRFSAERPKGSFSTLEIQRTEQGDSAMYLCASRDRYTEAFFGQGTRLTVV.

The V call is TRBV12-3 or TRBV12-4, the J call TRBJ2-1; D gene ambiguous. The V gene lost 1 base and the J gene lost 5 bases, with 3 bases spanning the gap. This CDR3 has 12 residues. CDR3 region: CASSLGDNEQFF. CDR3 sequence (DNA): TGTGCCAGCAGTTTAGGGGACAATGAGCAGTTCTTC.

V gene TRBV7-3 combines with J gene TRBJ2-3; 10 nucleotides line up with TRBD2. The CDR3 sequence is 14 residues long. The germline V gene encodes CDR1 SGHTA and CDR2 FQGTGA. Germline trimming cut 6 bases from V and 6 bases from J; bases unmatched to any gene: 6. The chain's CDR3 is CASSHSGGADTQYF. CDR3 sequence (DNA): TGTGCCAGCAGTCACAGCGGGGGGGCCGATACGCAGTATTTT.

The chain recombines TRBV7-9 with TRBJ2-2, with a possible D match to TRBD1 (6 bases). This CDR3 has 16 residues. In germline, CDR1 is SEHNR, CDR2 FQNEAQ (reference sequence). Between the trimmed V and J ends, which lost 3 bases and 4 bases, there was a span of 15 bases. The CDR3 reads CASSLKEQGFTGELFF. The CDR3 DNA reads TGTGCCAGCAGCTTGAAGGAACAGGGTTTCACCGGGGAGCTGTTTTTT.

The rearrangement joins TRBV5-4 to TRBJ1-3; TRBD1 matches at 8 bases. The junction had 5 bases not matched to a gene; V was cut back by 3 bases and J by 3 bases. The CDR3 runs 15 residues. Germline V gives CDR1 SGHNT, CDR2 YYREEE (reference sequence). CDR3 sequence (DNA): TGTGCCAGCAGCTCGGGCGGACAGGGTGGAAACACCATATATTTT. As protein: CASSSGGQGGNTIYF. Complete variable domain (other parts from reference TRBV5-4 and TRBJ1-3): ETGVTQSPTHLIKTRGQQVTLRCSSQSGHNTVSWYQQALGQGPQFIFQYYREEENGRGNFPPRFSGLQFPNYSSELNVNALELDDSALYLCASSSGGQGGNTIYFGEGSWLTVV.

The chain employs TRBV6-5 and TRBJ1-1, with D uncertain. Trimming cost V 4 bases and J 4 bases, with 13 bases left between them. The germline CDR1 and CDR2 sequences are MNHEY and SVGAGI. The CDR3 extends over 14 amino acids. The CDR3 here is CASSSPGRLTEAFF. The CDR3 DNA follows: TGTGCCAGCAGTTCCCCGGGGAGACTCACTGAAGCTTTCTTT.

The V gene is TRBV5-5, the J gene TRBJ1-2; weak D call: TRBD1 (5 bases). V dropped 3 bases and J dropped 7 bases, with 16 bases sitting between them. CDR1 and CDR2 (germline): SGHKS, YYEKEE (reference sequence). This CDR3 spans 14 amino acids. CDR3 in DNA: TGTGCCAGCAGCTCCTTGTCGGGGGAGGGTGGCTACACCTTC. This gives the protein CASSSLSGEGGYTF.

V and J are TRBV18 and TRBJ2-1; D unresolved. Trimming pared 1 base from V and 3 bases from J, leaving 7 bases between. This CDR3 comprises 14 residues. Germline CDR1 is KGHSH and CDR2 is LQKENI. CDR3 protein: CASSPRAGYNEQFF. CDR3 DNA sequence: TGTGCCAGCTCACCACGTGCCGGCTACAATGAGCAGTTCTTC.

The J gene is TRBJ2-4, the V gene TRBV2; 7 bases map to TRBD1. The germline V gene has CDR1 SNHLY and CDR2 FYNNEI. The CDR3 totals 17 residues. J was trimmed by 11 bases and V by 5 bases; bases with no gene match: 21. The CDR3: CASSHKPWTGPINVQYF. The CDR3 DNA reads TGTGCCAGCAGTCACAAACCGTGGACAGGACCTATCAATGTTCAGTACTTC.

This clone showed up just once. V gene TRBV4-1 combines with J gene TRBJ2-7; TRBD2 matches 9 bases. V was clipped by 3 bases and J by 2 bases; unmatched bases: 2. CDR3 size: 14 residues. In germline, CDR1 is MGHRA, CDR2 YSYEKL. This chain's CDR3 is CASSHLAGTYEQYF. The CDR3 region has the DNA TGCGCCAGCAGCCACCTAGCGGGAACCTACGAGCAGTACTTC.

The CDR3 DNA reads as TGTGCCAGCAGCCCCCCCGGGACAGGGTTCGAGCAGTACTTC. It translates to CASSPPGTGFEQYF. The gene calls are TRBV3-1 (or the pseudogene TRBV3-2) and TRBJ2-7; TRBD1 aligns across 9 bases. In germline, CDR1 is LGHDT, CDR2 YNNKEL (reference sequence). V shed 4 bases and J 6 bases; nucleotides not matched to a gene: 7. CDR3 length: 14 residues.